Reported below is one T cell receptor beta chain. The data originate from a study of blood T cell repertoires in COVID-19. In the original processing: How many nucleated cells were present was estimated from reference gene primer amplification. Method: immunoSEQ multiplex PCR; TCRdb's copy keeps in-frame clones and lacks some. That table gives V, J and clone size, and the DNA gave D and trimming. The table shows more than 35,000 clones, with around 82% occurring only once. This CDR3 contains 14 residues. The ends lost 4 bases at V and 2 bases at J; junction bases unmatched: 5. CDR1 and CDR2 from the germline V gene are MNHEY and SVGAGI.

The receptor comes from a man aged 70 or older with acute or convalescent COVID-19. Specimen: peripheral blood. This chain links TRBV6-5 with TRBJ2-7, with TRBD1 matching 7 bases. CDR3 in DNA: TGTGCCAGCAGTTCCCCGCAGGGGGCCTACGAGCAGTACTTC. Its translation is CASSSPQGAYEQYF.